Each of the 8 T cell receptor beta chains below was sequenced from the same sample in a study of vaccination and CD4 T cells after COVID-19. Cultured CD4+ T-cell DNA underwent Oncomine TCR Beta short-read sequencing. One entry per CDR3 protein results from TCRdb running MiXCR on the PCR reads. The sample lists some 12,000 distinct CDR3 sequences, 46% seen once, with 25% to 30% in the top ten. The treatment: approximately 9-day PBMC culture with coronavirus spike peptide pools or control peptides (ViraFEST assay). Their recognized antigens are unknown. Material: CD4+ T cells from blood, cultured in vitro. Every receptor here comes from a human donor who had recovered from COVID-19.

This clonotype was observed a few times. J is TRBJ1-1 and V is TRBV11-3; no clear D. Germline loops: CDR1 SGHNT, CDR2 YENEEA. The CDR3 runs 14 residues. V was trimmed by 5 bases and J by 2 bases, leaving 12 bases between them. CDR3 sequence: CASSGAWKNTEAFF. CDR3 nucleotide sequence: TGTGCCAGCAGCGGCGCCTGGAAAAACACTGAAGCTTTCTTT.

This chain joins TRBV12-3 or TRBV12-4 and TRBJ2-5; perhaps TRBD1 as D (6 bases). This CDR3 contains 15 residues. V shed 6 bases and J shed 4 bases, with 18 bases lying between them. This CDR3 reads CASSFRGIGIETQYF. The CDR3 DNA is TGTGCCAGCAGCTTCAGGGGCATAGGCATAGAGACCCAGTACTTC.

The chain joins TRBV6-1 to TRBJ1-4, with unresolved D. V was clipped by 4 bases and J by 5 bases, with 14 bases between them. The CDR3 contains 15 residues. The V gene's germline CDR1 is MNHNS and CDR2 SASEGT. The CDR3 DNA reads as TGTGCCAGCAGTGCCCTGCGGAGGGTCAATGAAAAACTGTTTTTT. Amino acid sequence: CASSALRRVNEKLFF.

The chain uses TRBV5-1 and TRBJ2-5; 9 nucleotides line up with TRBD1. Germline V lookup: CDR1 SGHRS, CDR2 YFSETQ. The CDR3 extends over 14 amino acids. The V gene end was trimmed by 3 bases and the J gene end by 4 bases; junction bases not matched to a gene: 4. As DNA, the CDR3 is TGCGCCAGCAGCTCTACAGGGGGCCGAGAGACCCAGTACTTC. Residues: CASSSTGGRETQYF. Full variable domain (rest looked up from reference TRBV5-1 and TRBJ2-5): KAGVTQTPRYLIKTRGQQVTLSCSPISGHRSVSWYQQTPGQGLQFLFEYFSETQRNKGNFPGRFSGRQFSNSRSEMNVSTLELGDSALYLCASSSTGGRETQYFGPGTRLLVL.

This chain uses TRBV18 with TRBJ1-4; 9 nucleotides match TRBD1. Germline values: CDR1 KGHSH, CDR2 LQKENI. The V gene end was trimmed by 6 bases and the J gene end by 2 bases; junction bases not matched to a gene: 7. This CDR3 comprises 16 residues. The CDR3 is CASSPITGGTNEKLFF. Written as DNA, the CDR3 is TGTGCCAGCTCGCCTATTACAGGGGGCACTAATGAAAAACTGTTTTTT.

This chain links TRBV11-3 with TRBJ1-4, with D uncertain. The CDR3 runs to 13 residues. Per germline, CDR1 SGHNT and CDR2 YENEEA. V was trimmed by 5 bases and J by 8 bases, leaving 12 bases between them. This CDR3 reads CASSPRADEKLFF. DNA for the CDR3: TGTGCCAGCAGCCCCCGCGCCGACGAAAAACTGTTTTTT.

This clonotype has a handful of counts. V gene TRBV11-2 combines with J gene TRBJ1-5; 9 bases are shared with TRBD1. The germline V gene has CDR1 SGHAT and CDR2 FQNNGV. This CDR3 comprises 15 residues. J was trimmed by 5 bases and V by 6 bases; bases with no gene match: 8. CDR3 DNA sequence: TGTGCCAGCAGTCCCCGGACAGGGGCAGATCAGCCCCAGCATTTT. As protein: CASSPRTGADQPQHF. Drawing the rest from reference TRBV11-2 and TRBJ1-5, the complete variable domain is EAGVAQSPRYKIIEKRQSVAFWCNPISGHATLYWYQQILGQGPKLLIQFQNNGVVDDSQLPKDRFSAERLKGVDSTLKIQPAKLEDSAVYLCASSPRTGADQPQHFGDGTRLSIL.

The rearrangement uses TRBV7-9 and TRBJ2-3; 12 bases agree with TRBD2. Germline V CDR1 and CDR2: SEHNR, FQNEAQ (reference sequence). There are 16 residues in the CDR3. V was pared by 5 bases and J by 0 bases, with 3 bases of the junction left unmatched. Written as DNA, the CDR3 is TGTGCCAGCAGCCACGGACTAGCGGGGAGCACAGATACGCAGTATTTT. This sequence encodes CASSHGLAGSTDTQYF.